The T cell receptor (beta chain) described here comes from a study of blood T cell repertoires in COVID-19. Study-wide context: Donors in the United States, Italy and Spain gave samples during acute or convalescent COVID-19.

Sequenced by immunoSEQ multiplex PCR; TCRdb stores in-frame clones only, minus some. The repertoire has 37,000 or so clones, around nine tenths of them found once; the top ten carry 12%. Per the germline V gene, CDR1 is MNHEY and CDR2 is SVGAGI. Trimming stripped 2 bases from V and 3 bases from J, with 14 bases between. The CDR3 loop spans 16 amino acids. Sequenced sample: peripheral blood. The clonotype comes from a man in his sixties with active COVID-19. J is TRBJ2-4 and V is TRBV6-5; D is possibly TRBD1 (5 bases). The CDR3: CASSYGTGLGKNIQYF. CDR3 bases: TGTGCCAGCAGTTACGGTACAGGTTTGGGCAAAAACATTCAGTACTTC.